A selection of T cell receptor beta chains follows, all from one sample in a study of identical twins. TCRdb re-called the 5' RACE reads with MiXCR, one entry per CDR3 protein. The data contain approximately 600,000 distinct CDR3 sequences, just under 10% of them seen just once; the ten biggest clones take up around 3.1%. Separately, the same data were catalogued under a study of yellow fever vaccine responses in identical twins.

Sample: PBMCs. The receptors here all came from a woman aged 18-30 years in good health. Each CDR3 is given with its conserved first and last residue. The order of the fields is D gene, clone size, V gene, J gene, CDR3 DNA, CDR3 protein. The D gene is left open where the match is weak. Size is omitted from some rows. Given values are once, few, many or a class for expanded clones.

TRBD2	NA	TRBV10-3	TRBJ2-5	TGTGCCATCAGCTCACTAGCGGGGGGAGAGACCCAGTACTTC	CAISSLAGGETQYF
TRBD2	few	TRBV20-1	TRBJ2-1	TGCAGTGCTAGTGGGCTAGCGGGAAGCGATGAGCAGTTCTTC	CSASGLAGSDEQFF
NA	NA	TRBV7-8	TRBJ1-1	TGTGCCAGCAGCCTTACAGGGAGCACTGAAGCTTTCTTT	CASSLTGSTEAFF
NA	many	TRBV29-1	TRBJ2-7	TGCAGCGCAAAACAGGGCTTGGACTACGAGCAGTACTTC	CSAKQGLDYEQYF
NA	many	TRBV7-9	TRBJ1-6	TGTGCCAGCAGCTTCGGTTTTGCAGAGTCACCCCTCCACTTT	CASSFGFAESPLHF
TRBD1	few	TRBV5-1	TRBJ2-5	TGCGCCAGCAGCCGTGAAGGGACAGGGGAAGAGACCCAGTACTTC	CASSREGTGEETQYF
NA	NA	TRBV10-3	TRBJ2-3	TGTGCCATCAGTGCTAGCACAGATACGCAGTATTTT	CAISASTDTQYF
TRBD2	few	TRBV4-3	TRBJ2-1	TGCGCCAGCAGCCATCGGGAGGGCCGCTACAATGAGCAGTTCTTC	CASSHREGRYNEQFF
NA	NA	TRBV7-9	TRBJ1-2	TGTGCCAGCAGCTTATTAGGTGGTGGCAGGGAGGACGGCTACACCTTC	CASSLLGGGREDGYTF
NA	NA	TRBV4-2	TRBJ2-7	TGTGCCAGCAGCGAATCAGCGGCGACCTCCTACGAGCAGTACTTC	CASSESAATSYEQYF